This TCR beta chain derives from a study of cytomegalovirus exposure and HLA in healthy donors. It was with 60 Vbeta and 13 Jbeta primers that the PCR ran. Clones were sequenced by immunoSEQ multiplex PCR, and TCRdb holds only the in-frame ones, with some missing. The sample has fewer than 200,000 clones; roughly 80% are singletons. This CDR3 comprises 16 residues. CDR1 LGHNA and CDR2 YNFKEQ come from the germline V gene. V was clipped by 4 bases and J by 1 base; unmatched bases: 5. This receptor was identified in a woman aged 18-35 years in good health and CMV-seronegative. Sequencing used PBMCs. This chain links TRBV4-2 with TRBJ2-3, with 10 bases fitting TRBD2. The CDR3 DNA sequence: TGTGCCAGCAGCCCGGATCTAGCGGGAGGCACAGATACGCAGTATTTT. Protein product: CASSPDLAGGTDTQYF.